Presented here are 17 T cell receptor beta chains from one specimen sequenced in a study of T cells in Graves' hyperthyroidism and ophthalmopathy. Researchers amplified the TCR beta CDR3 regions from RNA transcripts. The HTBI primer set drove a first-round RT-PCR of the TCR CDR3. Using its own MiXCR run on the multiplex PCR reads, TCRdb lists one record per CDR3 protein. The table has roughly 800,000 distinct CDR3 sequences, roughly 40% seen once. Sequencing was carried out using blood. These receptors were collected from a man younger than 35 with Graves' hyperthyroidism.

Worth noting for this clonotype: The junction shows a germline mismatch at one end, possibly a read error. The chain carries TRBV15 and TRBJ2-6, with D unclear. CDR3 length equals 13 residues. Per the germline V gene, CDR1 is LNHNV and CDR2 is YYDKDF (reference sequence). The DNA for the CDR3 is TGTGCCACCAGCAGAGCTTGGCAGAACACTGAAGCTTTC. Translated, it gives CATSRAWQNTEAF. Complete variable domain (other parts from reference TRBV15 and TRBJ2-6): DAMVIQNPRYQVTQFGKPVTLSCSQTLNHNVMYWYQQKSSQAPKLLFHYYDKDFNNEADTPDNFQSRRPNTSFCFLDIRSPGLGDTAMYLCATSRAWQNTEAFGAGSRLTVL.

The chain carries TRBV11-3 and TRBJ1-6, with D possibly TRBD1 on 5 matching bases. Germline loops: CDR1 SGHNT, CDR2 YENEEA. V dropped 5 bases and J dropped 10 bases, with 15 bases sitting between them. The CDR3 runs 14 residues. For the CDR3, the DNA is TGTGCCAGCAGCAAGGGACGTGGGGACTCACCCCTCCACTTT. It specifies CASSKGRGDSPLHF.

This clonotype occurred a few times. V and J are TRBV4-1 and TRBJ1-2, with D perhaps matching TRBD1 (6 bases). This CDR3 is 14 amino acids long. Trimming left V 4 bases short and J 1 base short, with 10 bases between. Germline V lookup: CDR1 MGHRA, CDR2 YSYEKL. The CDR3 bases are TGCGCCAGCAGCCCCCGGACAGATAACTATGGCTACACCTTC. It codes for CASSPRTDNYGYTF.

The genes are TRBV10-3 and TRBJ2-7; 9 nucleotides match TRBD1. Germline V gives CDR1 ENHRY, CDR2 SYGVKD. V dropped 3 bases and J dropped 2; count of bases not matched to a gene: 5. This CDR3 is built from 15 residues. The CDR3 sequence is CAISDKGTGPYEQYF. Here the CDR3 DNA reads TGTGCCATCAGTGATAAGGGGACAGGGCCCTACGAGCAGTACTTC.

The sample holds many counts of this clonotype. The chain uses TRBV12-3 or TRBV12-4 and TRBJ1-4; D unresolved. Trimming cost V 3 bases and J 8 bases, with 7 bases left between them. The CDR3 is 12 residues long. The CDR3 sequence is CASSFLGEKLFF. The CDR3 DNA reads TGTGCCAGCAGTTTCCTGGGCGAAAAACTGTTTTTT.

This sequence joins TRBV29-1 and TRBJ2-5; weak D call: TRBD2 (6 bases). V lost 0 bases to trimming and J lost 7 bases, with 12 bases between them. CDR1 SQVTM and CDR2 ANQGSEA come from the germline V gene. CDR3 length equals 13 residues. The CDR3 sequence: CSVEEGGWVTQYF. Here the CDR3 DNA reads TGCAGCGTTGAAGAAGGAGGGTGGGTGACCCAGTACTTC.

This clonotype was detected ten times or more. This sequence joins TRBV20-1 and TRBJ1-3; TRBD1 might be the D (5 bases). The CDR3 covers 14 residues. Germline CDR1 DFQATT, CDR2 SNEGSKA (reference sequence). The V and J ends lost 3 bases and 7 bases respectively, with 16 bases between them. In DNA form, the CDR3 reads TGCAGTGCTAGTGATCAGGGTGTGGGGAACACCATATATTTT. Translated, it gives CSASDQGVGNTIYF.

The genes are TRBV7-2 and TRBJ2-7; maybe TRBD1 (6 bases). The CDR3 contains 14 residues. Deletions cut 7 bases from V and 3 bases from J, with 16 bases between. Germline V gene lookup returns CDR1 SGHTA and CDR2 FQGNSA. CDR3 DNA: TGTGCCAGCACCCGGACAGTGAAAGACTACGAGCAGTACTTC. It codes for CASTRTVKDYEQYF.

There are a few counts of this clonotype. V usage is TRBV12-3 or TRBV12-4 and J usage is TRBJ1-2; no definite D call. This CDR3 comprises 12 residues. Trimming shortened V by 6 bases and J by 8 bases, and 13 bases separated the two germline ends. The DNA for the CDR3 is TGTGCCAGCAGCCAGAGTCTAGGGGGCTACACCTTC. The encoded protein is CASSQSLGGYTF.

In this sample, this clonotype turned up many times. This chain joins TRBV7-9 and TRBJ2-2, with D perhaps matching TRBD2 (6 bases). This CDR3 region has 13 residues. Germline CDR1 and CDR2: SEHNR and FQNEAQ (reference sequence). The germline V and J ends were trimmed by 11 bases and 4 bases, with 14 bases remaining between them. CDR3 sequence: CASQGGITGELFF. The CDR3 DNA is TGTGCCTCACAAGGAGGGATCACCGGGGAGCTGTTTTTT.

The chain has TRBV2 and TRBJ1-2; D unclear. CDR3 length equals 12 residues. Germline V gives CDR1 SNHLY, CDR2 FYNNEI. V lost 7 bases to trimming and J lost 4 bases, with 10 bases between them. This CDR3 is CASKPTAYGYTF. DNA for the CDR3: TGTGCCAGCAAACCGACGGCCTATGGCTACACCTTC.

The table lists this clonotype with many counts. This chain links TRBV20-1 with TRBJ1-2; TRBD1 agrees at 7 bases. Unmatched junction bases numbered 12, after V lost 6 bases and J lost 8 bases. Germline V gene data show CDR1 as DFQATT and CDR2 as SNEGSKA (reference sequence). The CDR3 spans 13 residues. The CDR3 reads CSAVRGRGEGYTF. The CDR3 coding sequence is TGCAGTGCCGTTAGAGGCAGGGGGGAAGGCTACACCTTC.

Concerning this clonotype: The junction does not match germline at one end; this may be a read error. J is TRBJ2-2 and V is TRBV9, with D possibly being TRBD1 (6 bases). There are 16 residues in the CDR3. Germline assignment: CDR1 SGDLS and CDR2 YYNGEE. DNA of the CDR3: TGCGCCAGCAGCCGACAGGATCTGCCGAACACCGGGGAGCTGTTTTTT. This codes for CASSRQDLPNTGELFF.

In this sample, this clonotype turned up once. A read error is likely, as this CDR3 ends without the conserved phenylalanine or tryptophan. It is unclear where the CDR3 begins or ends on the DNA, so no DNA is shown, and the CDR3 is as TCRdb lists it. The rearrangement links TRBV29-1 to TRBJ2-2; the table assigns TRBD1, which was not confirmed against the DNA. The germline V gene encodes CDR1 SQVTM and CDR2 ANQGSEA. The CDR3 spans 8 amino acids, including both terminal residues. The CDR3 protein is CSVGTGLG.

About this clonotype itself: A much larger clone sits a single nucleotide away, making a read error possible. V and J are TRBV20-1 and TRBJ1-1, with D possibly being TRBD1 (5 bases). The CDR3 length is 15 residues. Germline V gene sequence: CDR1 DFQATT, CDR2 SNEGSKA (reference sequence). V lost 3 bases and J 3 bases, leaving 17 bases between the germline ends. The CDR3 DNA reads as TGCAGTGCTAGGGAGGCAGGGAACCTTTACACTGAAGCTTTCTTT. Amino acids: CSAREAGNLYTEAFF.

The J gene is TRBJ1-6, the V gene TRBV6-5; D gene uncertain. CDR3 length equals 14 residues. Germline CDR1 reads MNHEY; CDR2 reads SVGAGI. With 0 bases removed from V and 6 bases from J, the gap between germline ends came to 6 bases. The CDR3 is CASSYSGSNSPLHF. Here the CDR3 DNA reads TGTGCCAGCAGTTACTCGGGCAGTAATTCACCCCTCCACTTT.

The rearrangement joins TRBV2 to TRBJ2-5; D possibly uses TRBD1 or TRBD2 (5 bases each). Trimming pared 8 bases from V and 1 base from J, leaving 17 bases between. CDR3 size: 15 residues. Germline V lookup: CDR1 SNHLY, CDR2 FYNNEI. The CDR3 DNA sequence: TGTGCCAGCCTTGGGGGTGTACGGAGCCAAGAGACCCAGTACTTC. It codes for CASLGGVRSQETQYF.